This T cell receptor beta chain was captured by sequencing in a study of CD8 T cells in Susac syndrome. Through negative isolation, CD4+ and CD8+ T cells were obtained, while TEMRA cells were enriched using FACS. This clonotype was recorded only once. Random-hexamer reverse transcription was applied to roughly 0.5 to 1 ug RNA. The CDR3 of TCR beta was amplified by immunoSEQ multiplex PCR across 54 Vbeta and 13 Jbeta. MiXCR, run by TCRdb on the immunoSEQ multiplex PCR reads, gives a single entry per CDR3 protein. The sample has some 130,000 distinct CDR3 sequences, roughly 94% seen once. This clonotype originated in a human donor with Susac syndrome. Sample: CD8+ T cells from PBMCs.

The CDR3 is CASSSPGQQETQYF. The CDR3 nucleotides are TGTGCCAGCAGTTCACCGGGACAGCAAGAGACCCAGTACTTC. The chain carries TRBV2 and TRBJ2-5; TRBD1 agrees at 7 bases. The CDR3 covers 14 residues. CDR1 SNHLY and CDR2 FYNNEI come from the germline V gene. The J segment lost 2 bases and the V segment lost 5 bases, leaving 5 bases of the junction unmatched.